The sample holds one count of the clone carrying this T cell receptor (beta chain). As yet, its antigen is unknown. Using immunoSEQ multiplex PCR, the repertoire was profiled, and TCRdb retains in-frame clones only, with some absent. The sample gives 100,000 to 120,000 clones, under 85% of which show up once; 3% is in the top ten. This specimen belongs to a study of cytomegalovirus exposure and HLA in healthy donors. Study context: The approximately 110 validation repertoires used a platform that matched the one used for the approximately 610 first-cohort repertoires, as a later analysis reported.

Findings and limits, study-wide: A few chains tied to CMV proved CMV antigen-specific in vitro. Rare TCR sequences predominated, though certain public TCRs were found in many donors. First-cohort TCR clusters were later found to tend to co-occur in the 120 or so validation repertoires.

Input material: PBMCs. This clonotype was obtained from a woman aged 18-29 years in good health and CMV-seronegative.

CDR3 nucleotides: TGTGCCAGCAGTTATTCATCGGGGGTTTTTGGTGAGCAGTTCTTC. This translates into CASSYSSGVFGEQFF. The chain carries TRBV6-5 and TRBJ2-1; a possible D gene is TRBD2 (6 bases). Trimming stripped 3 bases from V and 9 bases from J, with 18 bases between. CDR3 length: 15 residues. CDR1 and CDR2 (germline): MNHEY, SVGAGI.